This TCR beta chain was identified in a study of blood T cell repertoires in COVID-19. In the authors' methods: Estimated nucleated cell counts came from reference gene primer amplification. Clones were sequenced by immunoSEQ multiplex PCR, and TCRdb holds only the in-frame ones, with some missing. D and trimming come from the DNA, and the V and J calls and clone size come from that table. The sample holds approximately 140,000 clones; around 76% are singletons and the top ten take about 12%. This CDR3 comprises 13 residues. Germline assignment: CDR1 SNHLY and CDR2 FYNNEI. Trimming stripped 7 bases from V and 3 bases from J, with 12 bases between.

Sequenced: peripheral blood. The chain has TRBV2 and TRBJ1-2; D may be TRBD1 (6 bases). The TCR was taken from a man at least 80 years old with acute or convalescent COVID-19. The CDR3 DNA reads TGTGCCAGCATTCGGACAGCCCACTATGGCTACACCTTC. Amino acid sequence: CASIRTAHYGYTF.